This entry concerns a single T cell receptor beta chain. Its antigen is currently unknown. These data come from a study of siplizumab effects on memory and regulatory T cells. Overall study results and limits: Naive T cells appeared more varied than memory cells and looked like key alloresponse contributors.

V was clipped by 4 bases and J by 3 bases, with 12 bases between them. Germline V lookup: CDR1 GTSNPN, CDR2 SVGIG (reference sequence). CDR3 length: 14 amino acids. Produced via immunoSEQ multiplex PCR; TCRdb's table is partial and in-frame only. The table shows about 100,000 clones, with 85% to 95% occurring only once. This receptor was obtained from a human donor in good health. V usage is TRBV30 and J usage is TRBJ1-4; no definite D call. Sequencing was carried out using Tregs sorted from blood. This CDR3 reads CAWMGKGPNEKLFF. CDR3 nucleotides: TGTGCCTGGATGGGGAAGGGCCCTAATGAAAAACTGTTTTTT.